These 23 T cell receptor beta chains share one sample of origin, sequenced in a study of response to subunit inactivated influenza vaccine. From the RT-PCR reads, TCRdb called clonotypes with MiXCR, one entry per CDR3 protein. The repertoire holds approximately 500,000 distinct CDR3 sequences, with around 25% as singletons. These same data were also listed under a study on T cells expressing NK-cell markers. That paper states: UMIs were included in TCR beta cDNA generated by 5'RACE template switching.

Specimen: CD4+ T cells sorted from PBMCs, collected 12 days after vaccination. These receptors were obtained from a man aged 45-60 years who received an inactivated influenza vaccine.

This clonotype has just a few counts. This chain joins TRBV6-1 and TRBJ2-6, with 8 bases matching TRBD1. CDR1 is MNHNS, CDR2 SASEGT, per germline. Trimming removed 1 base from V and 2 bases from J; junction bases left unmatched: 1. The CDR3 is 16 amino acids. As DNA, the CDR3 is TGTGCCAGCAGTGAAGGCAGGGGGCCTGGGGCCAACGTCCTGACTTTC. Its translation is CASSEGRGPGANVLTF.

This clonotype was detected a few times. The chain recombines TRBV6-2 or TRBV6-3 with TRBJ2-2, with 12 bases that match TRBD1. This CDR3 has 17 amino acids. Per germline, CDR1 MNHEY and CDR2 SVGEGT. J gave up 7 bases and V 5 bases, and 11 bases lay outside the gene matches. The CDR3 DNA sequence: TGTGCCAGCAGTCGCCTTCCGGGACAGGGGGCGAACGGGGAGCTGTTTTTT. Residues: CASSRLPGQGANGELFF.

V gene TRBV7-2 combines with J gene TRBJ2-3, with 9 bases lining up with TRBD2. The junction had 2 bases not matched to a gene; V was cut back by 1 base and J by 3 bases. Germline V gives CDR1 SGHTA, CDR2 FQGNSA. There are 15 residues in the CDR3. CDR3 sequence: CASSLEAGGTDTQYF. CDR3 coding DNA: TGTGCCAGCAGCTTAGAAGCGGGGGGAACAGATACGCAGTATTTT.

About this clonotype: It is unclear where the CDR3 begins or ends on the DNA, so no DNA is shown, and the CDR3 is as TCRdb lists it. This CDR3 is CASSKVGRGASYNEQFF. The rearrangement joins TRBV21-1 to TRBJ2-1; the D call in the table, TRBD1, was not verified against the DNA. TRBV21-1 is termed a pseudogene. The CDR3 spans 17 residues, counting both ends.

This clonotype was seen more than once but under ten times. This chain uses TRBV20-1 with TRBJ1-1; 9 bases are shared with TRBD1. CDR1 is DFQATT, CDR2 SNEGSKA, per germline (reference sequence). The CDR3 extends over 14 amino acids. The ends lost 3 bases at V and 1 base at J; junction bases unmatched: 3. In DNA form, the CDR3 reads TGCAGTGCTAGGAAGGGACAGGGGAACACTGAAGCTTTCTTT. It codes for CSARKGQGNTEAFF.

The chain couples TRBV7-2 to TRBJ2-7; 9 bases match TRBD1. The CDR3 is 17 amino acids. With 5 bases clipped from V and 2 bases from J, the junction kept 13 bases outside the gene matches. Germline CDR1 SGHTA, CDR2 FQGNSA. The CDR3 DNA sequence: TGTGCCAGCAGCCTAGGACTACCGGGACAGGGACCCTACGAGCAGTACTTC. It yields the protein CASSLGLPGQGPYEQYF.

The sample holds a few counts of this clonotype. The chain combines TRBV4-1 with TRBJ2-1, with 7 positions matching TRBD1. There are 15 residues in the CDR3. Germline CDR1 MGHRA, CDR2 YSYEKL. V shed 1 base and J 3 bases; nucleotides not matched to a gene: 3. CDR3 residues: CASSQGRDSYNEQFF. For the CDR3, the DNA is TGCGCCAGCAGCCAAGGACGGGACAGCTACAATGAGCAGTTCTTC.

This clonotype was counted only a few times. The chain carries TRBV7-2 and TRBJ2-7, with 10 bases aligning to TRBD2. Trimming removed 5 bases from V and 2 bases from J; junction bases left unmatched: 6. Germline loops: CDR1 SGHTA, CDR2 FQGNSA. There are 15 residues in the CDR3. Here the CDR3 DNA reads TGTGCCAGCAGCGCCGACGGGACTAGCGCCTACGAGCAGTACTTC. Amino acids: CASSADGTSAYEQYF.

This clonotype was counted only a few times. This rearrangement joins TRBV15 to TRBJ2-7, with D unresolved. Trimming removed 4 bases at V and 1 base at J, with 11 bases between. This CDR3 contains 14 residues. Looked up from germline, CDR1 is LNHNV and CDR2 is YYDKDF (reference sequence). The CDR3 sequence: CATSTALSSYEQYF. CDR3 DNA: TGTGCCACCAGCACAGCCCTTTCGTCCTACGAGCAGTACTTC.

This clonotype was recorded only once. This rearrangement joins TRBV19 to TRBJ2-3, with a weak D call TRBD2 (6 bases). V was shortened by 7 bases and J by 3 bases, with 17 bases between the two germline ends. The CDR3 contains 15 residues. In germline, CDR1 is LNHDA, CDR2 SQIVND (reference sequence). The DNA of the CDR3 is TGTGCCAGTATCCCTACGGGAGCTGTGACAGATACGCAGTATTTT. As protein: CASIPTGAVTDTQYF.

This chain uses TRBV15 with TRBJ2-7; 8 bases map to TRBD2. Germline CDR1 is LNHNV and CDR2 is YYDKDF (reference sequence). The CDR3 consists of 15 residues. Losses at the gene ends were 2 bases for V and 4 bases for J; bases not matched to a gene: 7. The CDR3 spells CATSRPPAGAYEQYF. The CDR3 coding sequence is TGTGCCACCAGCAGACCCCCAGCGGGAGCTTACGAGCAGTACTTC.

This clonotype was observed a handful of times. This chain uses TRBV10-3 with TRBJ1-3; no reliable D call. Germline CDR1 is ENHRY and CDR2 is SYGVKD. Between the trimmed V and J ends, which lost 1 base and 0 bases, there was a span of 7 bases. This CDR3 comprises 15 residues. This CDR3 is CAISEFGSSGNTIYF. The CDR3 nucleotides read TGTGCCATCAGTGAGTTCGGGAGCTCTGGAAACACCATATATTTT.

At least ten counts were recorded for this clonotype. CDR3 nucleotide sequence: TGTGCCAGCAGTCCCCATGGGGGCGAGCAGTACTTC. Encoded protein: CASSPHGGEQYF. V and J are TRBV12-3 or TRBV12-4 and TRBJ2-7; the D gene could be TRBD1 or TRBD2 (5 bases each). V lost 5 bases and J lost 6, with 11 bases in between. The CDR3 is made up of 12 amino acids.

The rearrangement uses TRBV12-3 or TRBV12-4 and TRBJ2-5, with TRBD2 matching 9 bases. CDR3 length equals 15 residues. The V and J ends lost 5 bases and 4 bases, in that order; junction bases with no gene match: 8. Written as DNA, the CDR3 is TGTGCCAGCAGTCGGCGAGTAGCGGGGGCAGAGACCCAGTACTTC. Amino acid sequence: CASSRRVAGAETQYF.

CDR3 sequence reads: CASSERGTQETQYF. For the CDR3, the DNA is TGTGCCAGCAGTGAACGGGGGACCCAAGAGACCCAGTACTTC. The V call is TRBV2, the J call TRBJ2-5; tentative D call: TRBD2 (6 bases). Germline assignment: CDR1 SNHLY and CDR2 FYNNEI. The length of the CDR3 is 14 residues. V gave up 2 bases and J gave up 1 base, with 8 bases separating them.

The sample holds many counts of this clonotype. The chain joins TRBV12-3 or TRBV12-4 to TRBJ2-2; D remains unclear. Trimming pared 2 bases from V and 2 bases from J, leaving 6 bases between. This CDR3 region has 14 residues. The CDR3 nucleotides are TGTGCCAGCAGTTTAAGACGAAACACCGGGGAGCTGTTTTTT. It codes for CASSLRRNTGELFF.

The CDR3 DNA reads TGTGCCACCAGTGATTCTAACCCAGAGACCCAGTACTTC. Translated: CATSDSNPETQYF. The V gene is TRBV24-1, the J gene TRBJ2-5, with D hard to call. The germline V gene has CDR1 KGHDR and CDR2 SFDVKD. The CDR3 extends over 13 amino acids. Deletions cut 2 bases from V and 4 bases from J, with 7 bases between.

The J gene is TRBJ1-1, the V gene TRBV7-9; unclear D gene. V dropped 2 bases and J dropped 8 bases, with 12 bases sitting between them. Germline V gene data show CDR1 as SEHNR and CDR2 as FQNEAQ (reference sequence). The CDR3 totals 13 residues. Here the CDR3 reads CASSLPQPGEAFF. As DNA, the CDR3 is TGTGCCAGCAGCTTACCCCAACCGGGAGAAGCTTTCTTT.

The V gene is TRBV12-3 or TRBV12-4, the J gene TRBJ2-7, with 7 nucleotides matching TRBD2. CDR3 length: 13 amino acids. The V gene end was trimmed by 3 bases and the J gene end by 7 bases; junction bases not matched to a gene: 6. The CDR3 DNA reads as TGTGCCAGCAGTTTGAGCGGGAAGGGGGAGCAGTACTTC. Protein sequence: CASSLSGKGEQYF.

This clonotype has only a few counts. The V and J genes are TRBV7-2 and TRBJ1-5; D remains unclear. This CDR3 has 15 amino acids. V gave up 5 bases and J gave up 5 bases, with 16 bases separating them. The germline gives CDR1 SGHTA, CDR2 FQGNSA. In DNA form, the CDR3 reads TGTGCCAGCAGCCCCGAAGTGGCTACCCATCAGCCCCAGCATTTT. Protein product: CASSPEVATHQPQHF.

This clonotype was recorded at least ten times. The V and J genes are TRBV12-3 or TRBV12-4 and TRBJ1-1; 7 bases agree with TRBD1. V trimming: 6 bases; J trimming: 1 base; junction bases outside the gene matches: 8. This CDR3 comprises 15 residues. The DNA for the CDR3 is TGTGCCAGCAGCCCCGGGACAGTCAAGAACACTGAAGCTTTCTTT. Residues: CASSPGTVKNTEAFF.

This clonotype was seen more than once but under ten times. The rearrangement joins TRBV7-2 to TRBJ1-1, with D hard to call. The CDR3 sequence is 13 residues long. Germline CDR1 SGHTA, CDR2 FQGNSA. Trimming took off 5 bases at V and 5 bases at J, with 12 bases between the two ends. The DNA for the CDR3 is TGTGCCAGCAGCATGAGGCGGGCTACTGAAGCTTTCTTT. Translation: CASSMRRATEAFF.

The CDR3: CASSAGTGKGYTF. As DNA, the CDR3 is TGTGCCAGCAGCGCCGGGACAGGGAAAGGCTACACCTTC. The V and J genes are TRBV6-1 and TRBJ1-2; 9 bases match TRBD1. V was pared by 6 bases and J by 8 bases, with 7 bases of the junction left unmatched. This CDR3 region has 13 residues. CDR1 and CDR2 from the germline V gene are MNHNS and SASEGT.